This section outlines one TCR beta chain sequence together with its context. The target antigen is unknown. The data were taken from a study of cytomegalovirus exposure and HLA in healthy donors. The PCR employed 60 Vbeta primers together with 13 Jbeta primers. Here immunoSEQ multiplex PCR was the method, and the copy in TCRdb shows in-frame clones only, minus some. Of 150,000 to 200,000 clones in the sample, 80% were seen once. Study-wide results and limits: Sequencing probably produced one cluster of sequence variants that were highly shared. Data from an earlier analysis indicated that most TCR beta V segments were productive either about 90% or about 30% of the time. Associated with cytomegalovirus, according to the listing, were around 160 TCR beta chains.

Healthy bone marrow donors made up the cohort. This TCR was recovered from a boy aged 5 to 17 in good health and CMV-seronegative. The specimen was PBMCs.

The CDR3 DNA is TGTGCCAGCTCACCGTCGGGGCTAGCGGGAGGCCCAGGGAACGAGCAGTACTTC. Translated: CASSPSGLAGGPGNEQYF. The chain recombines TRBV18 with TRBJ2-7, with 11 nucleotides matching TRBD2. This CDR3 is 18 amino acids long. Trimming took 3 bases from V and 5 from J; bases not matched to a gene: 15. CDR1 and CDR2 (germline): KGHSH, LQKENI. The entire variable domain, with the rest obtained from reference TRBV18 and TRBJ2-7, is as follows: NAGVMQNPRHLVRRRGQEARLRCSPMKGHSHVYWYRQLPEEGLKFMVYLQKENIIDESGMPKERFSAEFPKEGPSILRIQQVVRGDSAAYFCASSPSGLAGGPGNEQYFGPGTRLTVT.